This T cell receptor beta chain came from a study of T cells in Graves' hyperthyroidism and ophthalmopathy. With regard to this clonotype: Its cognate antigen is unknown.

In the ophthalmopathy cohort, Clinical Activity Score was at least 3, NOSPECS grade at least 4, and duration under 3 months. Diagnoses were established using clinical symptoms, serum thyroxine and TRAb, thyroid ultrasound and orbital computed tomography. Overall study results and limits: Blood also held most thyroid clonotypes expanded beyond 0.001.

RNA transcripts served as the template for amplifying TCR beta CDR3 regions. The HTBI primer set served for first-round RT-PCR of the TCR CDR3. TCRdb used MiXCR to reprocess the multiplex PCR reads, holding one entry per CDR3 protein. The sample contains under 300,000 distinct CDR3 sequences, 22% of which appear only once. What was sequenced was blood. This clonotype originated in a man younger than 45 with Graves' ophthalmopathy.

The CDR3 reads CASTGLSPANVLTF. CDR3 bases: TGTGCCAGCACCGGACTGAGTCCGGCCAACGTCCTGACTTTC. The chain uses TRBV12-3 or TRBV12-4 and TRBJ2-6; the D gene is possibly TRBD2 (5 bases). The V gene lost 7 bases and the J gene lost 6 bases, with 13 bases spanning the gap. The CDR3 runs to 14 residues.